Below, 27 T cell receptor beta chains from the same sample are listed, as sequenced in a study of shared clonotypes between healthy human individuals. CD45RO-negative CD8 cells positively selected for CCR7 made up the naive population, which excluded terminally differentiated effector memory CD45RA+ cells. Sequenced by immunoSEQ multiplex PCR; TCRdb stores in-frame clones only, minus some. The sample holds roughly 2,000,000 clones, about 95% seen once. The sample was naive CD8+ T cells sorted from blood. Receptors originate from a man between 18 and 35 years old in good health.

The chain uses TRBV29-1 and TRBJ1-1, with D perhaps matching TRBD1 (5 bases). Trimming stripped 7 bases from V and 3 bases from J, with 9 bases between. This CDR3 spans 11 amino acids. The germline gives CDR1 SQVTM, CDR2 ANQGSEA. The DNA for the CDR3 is TGCAGCGGGCAGACAGACACTGAAGCTTTCTTT. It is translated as CSGQTDTEAFF.

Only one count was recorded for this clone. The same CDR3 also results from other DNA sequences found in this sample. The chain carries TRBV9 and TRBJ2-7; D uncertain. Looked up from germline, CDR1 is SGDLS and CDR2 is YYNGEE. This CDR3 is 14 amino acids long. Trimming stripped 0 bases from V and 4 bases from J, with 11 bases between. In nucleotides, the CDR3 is TGTGCCAGCAGCGTAGGGTCAGGTTCATACGAGCAGTACTTC. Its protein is CASSVGSGSYEQYF.

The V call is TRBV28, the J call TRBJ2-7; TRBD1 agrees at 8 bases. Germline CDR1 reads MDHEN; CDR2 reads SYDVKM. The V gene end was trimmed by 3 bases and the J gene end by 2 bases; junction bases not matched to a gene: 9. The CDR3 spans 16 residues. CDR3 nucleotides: TGTGCCAGCAGTTTGCCCGACAGGGGAGTTACCTACGAGCAGTACTTC. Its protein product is CASSLPDRGVTYEQYF.

This chain's CDR3 is CATGSAGHNEQFF. The CDR3 DNA is TGTGCCACCGGATCTGCAGGACACAATGAGCAGTTCTTC. The chain carries TRBV7-9 and TRBJ2-1, with D hard to call. V was clipped by 10 bases and J by 5 bases, with 15 bases between them. This CDR3 contains 13 residues. Per the germline V gene, CDR1 is SEHNR and CDR2 is FQNEAQ (reference sequence).

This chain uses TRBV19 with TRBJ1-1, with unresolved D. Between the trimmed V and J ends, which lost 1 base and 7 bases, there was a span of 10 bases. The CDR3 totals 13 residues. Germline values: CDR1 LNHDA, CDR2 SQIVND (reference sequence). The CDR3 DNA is TGTGCCAGTAGTATAGGGGTGGTGAGTGAAGCTTTCTTT. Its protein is CASSIGVVSEAFF.

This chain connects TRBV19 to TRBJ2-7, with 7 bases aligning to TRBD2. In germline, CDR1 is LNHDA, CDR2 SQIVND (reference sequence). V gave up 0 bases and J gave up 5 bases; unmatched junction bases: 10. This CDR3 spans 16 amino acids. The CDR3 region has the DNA TGTGCCAGTAGTATAGATCGGCTGGGGGGGTCCAACGAGCAGTACTTC. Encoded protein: CASSIDRLGGSNEQYF.

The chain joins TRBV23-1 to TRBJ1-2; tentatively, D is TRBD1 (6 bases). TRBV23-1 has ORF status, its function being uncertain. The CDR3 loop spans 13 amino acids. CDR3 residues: CEGRGAQHYGYTF. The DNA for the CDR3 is TGCGAGGGGCGGGGGGCGCAACACTATGGCTACACCTTC.

The CDR3 sequence: CASSLVLANTEAFF. The CDR3, as DNA: TGTGCCAGCAGCTTAGTACTCGCAAACACTGAAGCTTTCTTT. The chain combines TRBV11-2 with TRBJ1-1; D is unclear. Germline loops: CDR1 SGHAT, CDR2 FQNNGV. The CDR3 has 14 residues. V was pared by 1 base and J by 2 bases, with 8 bases between.

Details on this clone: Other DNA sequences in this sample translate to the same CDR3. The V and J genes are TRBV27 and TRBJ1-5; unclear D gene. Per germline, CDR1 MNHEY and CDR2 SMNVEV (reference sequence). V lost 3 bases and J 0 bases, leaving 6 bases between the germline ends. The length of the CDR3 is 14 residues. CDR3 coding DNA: TGTGCCAGCAGTTTCGTGGGTAGCAATCAGCCCCAGCATTTT. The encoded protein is CASSFVGSNQPQHF.

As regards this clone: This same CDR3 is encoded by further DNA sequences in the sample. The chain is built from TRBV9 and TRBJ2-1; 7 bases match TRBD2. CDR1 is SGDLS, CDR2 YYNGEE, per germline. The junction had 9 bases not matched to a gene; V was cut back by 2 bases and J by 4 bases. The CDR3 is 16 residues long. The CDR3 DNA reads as TGTGCCAGCAGCGTCGAGGGGCTAGCGGTTTACAATGAGCAGTTCTTC. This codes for CASSVEGLAVYNEQFF.

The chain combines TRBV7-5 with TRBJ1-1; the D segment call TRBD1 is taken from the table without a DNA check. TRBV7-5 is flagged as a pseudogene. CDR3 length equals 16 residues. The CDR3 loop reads CARSLDRQGTNTEAFF. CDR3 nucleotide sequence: TGTGCCAGAAGCTTAGACCGACAGGGGACCAACACTGAAGCTTTCTTT.

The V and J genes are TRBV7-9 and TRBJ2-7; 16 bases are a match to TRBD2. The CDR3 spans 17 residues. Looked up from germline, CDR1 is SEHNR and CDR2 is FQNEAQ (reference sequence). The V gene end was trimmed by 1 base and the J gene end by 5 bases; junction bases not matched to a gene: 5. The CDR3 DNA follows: TGTGCCAGCAGCTTAGGGGGACTAGCGGGAGGGCTCAACGAGCAGTACTTC. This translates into CASSLGGLAGGLNEQYF.

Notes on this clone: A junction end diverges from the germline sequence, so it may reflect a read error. The CDR3 DNA reads as TGCGCCAGCACCCAAGAGGCGGTGAACACTGAAGCTTTCTTT. Translated, it gives CASTQEAVNTEAFF. V is TRBV4-3 and J is TRBJ1-1; D gene unclear. This CDR3 spans 14 amino acids. Germline lookup yields CDR1 LGHNA and CDR2 YSLEER.

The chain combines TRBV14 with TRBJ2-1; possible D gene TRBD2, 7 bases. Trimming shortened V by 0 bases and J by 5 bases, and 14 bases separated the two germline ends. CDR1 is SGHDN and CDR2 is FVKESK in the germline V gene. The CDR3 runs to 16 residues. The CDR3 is CASSQELQGGNNEQFF. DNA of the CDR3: TGTGCCAGCAGCCAAGAGCTACAGGGAGGGAACAATGAGCAGTTCTTC.

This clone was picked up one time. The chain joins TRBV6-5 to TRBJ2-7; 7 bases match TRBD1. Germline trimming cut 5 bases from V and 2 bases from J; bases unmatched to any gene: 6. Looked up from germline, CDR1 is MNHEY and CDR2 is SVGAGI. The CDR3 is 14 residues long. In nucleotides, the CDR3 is TGTGCCAGCAGTCAGACAGGGCGCGCCTACGAGCAGTACTTC. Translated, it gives CASSQTGRAYEQYF.

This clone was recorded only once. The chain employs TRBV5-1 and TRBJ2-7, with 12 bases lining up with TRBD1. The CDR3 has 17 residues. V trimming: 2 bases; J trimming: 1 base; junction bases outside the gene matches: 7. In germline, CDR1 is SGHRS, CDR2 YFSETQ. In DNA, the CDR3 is TGCGCCAGCAGCTTAGGGACAGGGGGCCTAACTTCCTACGAGCAGTACTTC. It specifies CASSLGTGGLTSYEQYF.

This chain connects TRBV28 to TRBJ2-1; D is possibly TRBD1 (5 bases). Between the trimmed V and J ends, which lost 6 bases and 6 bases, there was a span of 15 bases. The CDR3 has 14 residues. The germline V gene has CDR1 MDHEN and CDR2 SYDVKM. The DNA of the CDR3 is TGTGCCAGCAGCCTCCTACGGACACCCAATGAGCAGTTCTTC. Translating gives CASSLLRTPNEQFF.

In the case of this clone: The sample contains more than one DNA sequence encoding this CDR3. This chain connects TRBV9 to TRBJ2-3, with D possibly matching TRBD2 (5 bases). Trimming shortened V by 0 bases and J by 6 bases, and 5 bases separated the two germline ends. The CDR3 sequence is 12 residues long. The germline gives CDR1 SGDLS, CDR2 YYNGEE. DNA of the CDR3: TGTGCCAGCAGCGTAGGCGGGGATACGCAGTATTTT. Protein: CASSVGGDTQYF.

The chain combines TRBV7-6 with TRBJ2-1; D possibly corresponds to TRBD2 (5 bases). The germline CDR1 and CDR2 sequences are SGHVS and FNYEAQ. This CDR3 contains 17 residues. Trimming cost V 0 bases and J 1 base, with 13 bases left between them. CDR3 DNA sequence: TGTGCCAGCAGCTTAGCAGAGGGCGGGTATTCCTACAATGAGCAGTTCTTC. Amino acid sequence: CASSLAEGGYSYNEQFF. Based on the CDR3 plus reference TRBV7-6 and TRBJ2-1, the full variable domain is GAGVSQSPRYKVTKRGQDVALRCDPISGHVSLYWYRQALGQGPEFLTYFNYEAQQDKSGLPNDRFSAERPEGSISTLTIQRTEQRDSAMYRCASSLAEGGYSYNEQFFGPGTRLTVL.

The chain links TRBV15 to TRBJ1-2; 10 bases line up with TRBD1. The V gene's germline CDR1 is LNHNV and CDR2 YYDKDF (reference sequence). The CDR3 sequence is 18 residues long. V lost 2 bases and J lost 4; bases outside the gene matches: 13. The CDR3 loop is CATSRPGQGPSMSYGYTF. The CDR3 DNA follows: TGTGCCACCAGCAGACCGGGACAGGGGCCCAGTATGAGCTATGGCTACACCTTC.

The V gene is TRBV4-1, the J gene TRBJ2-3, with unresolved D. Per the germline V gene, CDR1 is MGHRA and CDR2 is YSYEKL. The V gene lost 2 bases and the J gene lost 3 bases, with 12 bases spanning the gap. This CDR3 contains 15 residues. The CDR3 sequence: CASSQNREWTDTQYF. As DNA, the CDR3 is TGCGCCAGCAGCCAAAACAGAGAATGGACAGATACGCAGTATTTT.

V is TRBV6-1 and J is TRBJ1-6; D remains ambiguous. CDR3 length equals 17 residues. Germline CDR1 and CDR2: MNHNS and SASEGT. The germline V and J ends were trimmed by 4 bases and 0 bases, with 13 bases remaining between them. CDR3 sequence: CASSGPLVSSYNSPLHF. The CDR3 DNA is TGTGCCAGCAGTGGGCCCCTGGTTAGCTCCTATAATTCACCCCTCCACTTT.

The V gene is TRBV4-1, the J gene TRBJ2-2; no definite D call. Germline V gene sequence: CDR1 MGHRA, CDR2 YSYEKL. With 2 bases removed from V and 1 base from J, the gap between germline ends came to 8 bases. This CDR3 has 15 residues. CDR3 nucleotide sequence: TGCGCCAGCAGCCAATTAAGTGTGAACACCGGGGAGCTGTTTTTT. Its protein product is CASSQLSVNTGELFF.

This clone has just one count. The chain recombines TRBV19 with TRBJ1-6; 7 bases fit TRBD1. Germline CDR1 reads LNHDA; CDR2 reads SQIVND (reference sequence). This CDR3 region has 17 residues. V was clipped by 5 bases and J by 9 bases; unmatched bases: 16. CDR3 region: CASSRPQGEEMVSPLHF. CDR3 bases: TGTGCCAGTAGTCGGCCTCAGGGGGAGGAAATGGTTTCACCCCTCCACTTT.

The CDR3 DNA sequence: TGCGCCAGCAGCCAAGATAGCGGGAGGCCCTCCGAGCAGTACTTC. Encoded protein: CASSQDSGRPSEQYF. J is TRBJ2-7 and V is TRBV4-3; 10 nucleotides match TRBD2. From germline, CDR1 is LGHNA and CDR2 YSLEER. Trimming removed 0 bases from V and 6 bases from J; junction bases left unmatched: 5. There are 15 residues in the CDR3.

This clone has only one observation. Here the CDR3 DNA reads TGTGCCAGCAGCTTAGAAGGGGAAGGATCCTACAATGAGCAGTTCTTC. This codes for CASSLEGEGSYNEQFF. This chain uses TRBV5-6 with TRBJ2-1, with D possibly TRBD1 on 5 matching bases. V lost 2 bases and J lost 1, with 13 bases in between. CDR3 length equals 16 residues. Germline V gene lookup returns CDR1 SGHDT and CDR2 YYEEEE.

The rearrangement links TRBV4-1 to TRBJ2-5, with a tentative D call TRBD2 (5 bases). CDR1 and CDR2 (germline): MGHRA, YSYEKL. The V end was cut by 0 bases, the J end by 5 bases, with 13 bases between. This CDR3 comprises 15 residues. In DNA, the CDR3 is TGCGCCAGCAGCCAAGATCGCGGGTTTTTTGAGACCCAGTACTTC. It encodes CASSQDRGFFETQYF.